The entry below gives a single T cell receptor beta chain sequence along with its context. The target antigen is unknown. The ends were cut back, 7 bases at V and 7 bases at J, with 25 bases in the middle. This CDR3 comprises 16 residues. Germline V gives CDR1 MDHEN, CDR2 SYDVKM. Produced via immunoSEQ multiplex PCR; TCRdb's table is partial and in-frame only. The table lists about 38,000 clones, roughly 96% of them singletons. The sample originates from a study of T cell clonotyping in hematopoietic cell transplantation. As to time point: recipient sample about 28 days before transplant, after cytoreduction. General observations from the study: No sorting was done, leaving CD4 and CD8 contributions mixed. Recipient TCR diversity dropped after transplant; expanded clonotypes rose from day 30 to 180.

The specimen was peripheral blood mononuclear cells, collected before stem cell transplant. This clonotype was obtained from a middle-aged man with chronic myeloid leukemia. Some clones in this sample may be carry-over from other donors' samples. This chain connects TRBV28 to TRBJ1-2; possible D gene TRBD1, 6 bases. CDR3 region: CASTFVGQGIYSGYTF. CDR3 nucleotide sequence: TGTGCCAGCACCTTTGTGGGGCAGGGGATATACTCTGGCTACACCTTC.